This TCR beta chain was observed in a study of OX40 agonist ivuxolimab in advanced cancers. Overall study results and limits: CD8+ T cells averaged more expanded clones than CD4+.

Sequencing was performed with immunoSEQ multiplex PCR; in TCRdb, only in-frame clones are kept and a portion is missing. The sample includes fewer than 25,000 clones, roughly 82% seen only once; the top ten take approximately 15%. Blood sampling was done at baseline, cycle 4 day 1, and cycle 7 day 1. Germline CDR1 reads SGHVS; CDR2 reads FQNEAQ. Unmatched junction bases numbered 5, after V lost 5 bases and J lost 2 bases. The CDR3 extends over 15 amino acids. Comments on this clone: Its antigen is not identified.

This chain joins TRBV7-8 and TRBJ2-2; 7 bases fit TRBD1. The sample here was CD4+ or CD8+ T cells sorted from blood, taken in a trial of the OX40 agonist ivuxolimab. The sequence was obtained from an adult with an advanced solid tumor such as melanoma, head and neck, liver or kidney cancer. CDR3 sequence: CASSPWTGNTGELFF. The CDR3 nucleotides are TGTGCCAGCAGCCCATGGACAGGAAACACCGGGGAGCTGTTTTTT.